Each of the 3 T cell receptor beta chains below was sequenced from the same sample in a study of cytomegalovirus exposure and HLA in healthy donors. Using immunoSEQ multiplex PCR, the repertoire was profiled, and TCRdb retains in-frame clones only, with some absent. The sample records fewer than 150,000 clones, 70% to 85% being singletons. The sample taken for sequencing was PBMCs. These receptors came from a man aged 25 to 40 in good health and CMV-seropositive.

The V gene is TRBV2, the J gene TRBJ2-1; 9 bases fit TRBD2. Per the germline V gene, CDR1 is SNHLY and CDR2 is FYNNEI. The V gene end was trimmed by 6 bases and the J gene end by 5 bases; junction bases not matched to a gene: 8. The CDR3 runs 15 residues. CDR3: CASSGSGGVNNEQFF. Written as DNA, the CDR3 is TGTGCCAGCAGCGGTAGCGGGGGAGTGAACAATGAGCAGTTCTTC.

This clone was counted only a few times. The CDR3 is CASSLYGDYEQYF. CDR3 in DNA: TGCGCCAGCAGCTTGTATGGAGACTACGAGCAGTACTTC. The rearrangement joins TRBV5-1 to TRBJ2-7, with D unresolved. Germline CDR1 and CDR2: SGHRS and YFSETQ. The CDR3 is 13 amino acids. V was pared by 1 base and J by 3 bases, with 8 bases between.

This clone turned up a few times. The chain recombines TRBV7-2 with TRBJ1-1, with D possibly being TRBD1 (5 bases). CDR1 SGHTA and CDR2 FQGNSA come from the germline V gene. This CDR3 is 15 amino acids long. V lost 5 bases and J 1 base, leaving 14 bases between the germline ends. The CDR3 loop reads CASSLLGQSNTEAFF. CDR3 DNA sequence: TGTGCCAGCAGCCTTTTGGGGCAGTCGAACACTGAAGCTTTCTTT.